This entry features one T cell receptor beta chain sequence. The antigen it recognizes is unknown. No quality values exist for individual bases; no much larger clone is one base distant. Amplification of TCR beta CDR3 regions was carried out from RNA transcripts. For the first round of RT-PCR on the TCR CDR3, the HTBI primer set was used together with the Qiagen OneStep RT-PCR kit. Libraries were constructed in a second round of multiplex PCR, after which size selection and purification were performed. Paired-end sequencing of the libraries was performed with 100 bp reads on an Illumina HiSeq2000. From the authors' description of their analysis: SOAPnuke was used to process the raw data, throwing out any read that contained adapters or uncalled bases, had a mean Phred below 15, or lacked an exact constant-primer or identifier match. High-quality paired reads were merged with COPE v1.2.5, and unique nucleotide sequences were defined as clonotypes. MiTCR v1.1 was used to align the clonotypes against IMGT TRBV, TRBD and TRBJ reference segments. Only V-J combinations with frequency above 0.0001, covering roughly 99% of repertoires, were analysed. The TCS score was defined as F50 (clonal expansion) divided by E x V (chaos), with BLOSUM62-based TCRdist calculated between CDR3 peptides within each V-J. Welch's t-statistics and random forest reduced 500 to 650 V-J features to under 15, which were used in a naive Bayes classifier (R e1071). Thyroid-blood repertoire similarity was quantified with the Morisita-Horn index. Using fastp at Q25 and MiXCR, TCRdb reprocessed the public reads and kept productive beta chains. Duplicate CDR3 protein sequences are folded into a single record with the most common DNA and genes. TCRdb's processing, not the authors' own work, is the source of the V and J calls. The sample contains 650,000 to 800,000 distinct CDR3 sequences, less than 45% of them found a single time. The ten top clones hold less than 9% of the sample.

Exclusion was applied to patients with uncontrolled infections, other autoimmune diseases, pregnancy or lactation. Diagnoses relied on clinical symptoms, serum thyroxine and TRAb, thyroid ultrasound and orbital computed tomography. Trizol reagent was used to extract total RNA, and RNA quality was then checked on an Agilent 2100 Bioanalyzer. The record originates from a study of T cells in Graves' hyperthyroidism and ophthalmopathy (dated by TCRdb to the late 2010s). For the wider study: TCR V-J signatures able to tell the groups apart were searched for in a discovery cohort of 95 or so patients, of whom fewer than 45 had Graves' ophthalmopathy and around 58 had stable Graves' hyperthyroidism. Whether ophthalmopathy could be predicted prospectively was tested in an independent validation cohort made up of 18 hyperthyroidism patients plus 17 patients who later progressed to ophthalmopathy. The roughly 90 discovery patients were divided at random into training and test sets in a 7:3 ratio. The study also compared thyroid tissue and blood T-cell repertoires from several Graves' hyperthyroidism patients. After sampling, hyperthyroidism patients received methimazole starting at 30 mg daily, and ophthalmopathy patients received high-dose intravenous methylprednisolone. The paper describes TCR Vbeta CDR3 sequencing of 140 or so peripheral blood samples, made up of 43 ophthalmopathy patients, 70 to 75 hyperthyroidism patients and about 17 progressor patients.

The germline V gene specifies ENHRY as CDR1 and SYGVKD as CDR2. V is pared back by 10 bases and J by 0 bases, with 8 bases lying between the germline termini. The CDR3 runs 12 residues from the cysteine to the phenylalanine. The DNA shown is the 36-base CDR3, in frame from base 1. Study-wide conclusions, independent of this receptor: Blood samples also contained most of the expanded thyroid clonotypes (frequency above 0.001), which suggests that blood repertoires may reflect thyroid immune responses. During validation, the model predicted progression to ophthalmopathy a median of roughly six months ahead of onset, with more than 60% sensitivity and roughly 75% specificity. A model built on a 13 V-J signature distinguished ophthalmopathy from stable hyperthyroidism, reaching 85% to 90% sensitivity and 81.08% specificity in cross-validation and 80%/75% in testing. Sample size was not statistically predetermined, and blinding of investigators to group allocation was not performed.

The sequenced sample consisted of peripheral blood or thyroid tissue (not recorded which). The sequence joins TRBV10-3 to TRBJ2-3; no D segment can be confidently identified. The source is an adult man with Graves' disease, either hyperthyroidism or ophthalmopathy (not recorded which). This receptor carries the CDR3 CATGSSTDTQYF. The DNA is as follows: TGTGCCACCGGATCTAGCACAGATACGCAGTATTTT.